The 19 T cell receptor beta chains below all came from one sample that was sequenced in a study of blood T cell repertoires in COVID-19. Some clones are missing from TCRdb's copy, which holds only in-frame ones; the method was immunoSEQ multiplex PCR. The table has over 100,000 clones, around 80% seen once; the top ten hold approximately 16%. Sample: peripheral blood. The receptor source for this set is a man aged 60 to 69 with active or convalescent COVID-19.

The chain uses TRBV5-3 and TRBJ1-2; 9 bases match TRBD1. TRBV5-3 is an ORF, and what it does is uncertain. V shed 0 bases, J shed 10 bases, and the junction held 10 bases outside the gene matches. The CDR3 consists of 15 residues. The CDR3 is CARSLANGQGIAYTF. CDR3 sequence (DNA): TGTGCCAGAAGCTTGGCCAACGGACAGGGGATTGCCTACACCTTC.

This clone has only one observation. The gene calls are TRBV4-2 and TRBJ2-7, with 9 bases that match TRBD1. CDR3 length: 15 residues. CDR1 is LGHNA, CDR2 YNFKEQ, per germline. The trim removed 6 bases at V and 2 bases at J, leaving 8 bases unmatched. The CDR3, as DNA: TGTGCCAGCAGACACGGACAGGGGAGCACCTACGAGCAGTACTTC. This encodes CASRHGQGSTYEQYF.

The chain employs TRBV4-1 and TRBJ2-7; possible D gene TRBD1, 6 bases. The CDR3 totals 16 residues. CDR1 and CDR2 (germline): MGHRA, YSYEKL. Trimming pared 1 base from V and 7 bases from J, leaving 20 bases between. CDR3 nucleotide sequence: TGCGCCAGCAGCCAAGTGGGGTCACAGGGATTGGGGGAGCAGTACTTC. It is translated as CASSQVGSQGLGEQYF.

The rearrangement joins TRBV27 to TRBJ1-1, with D perhaps TRBD1 (5 bases). V shed 2 bases and J shed 4 bases, with 14 bases lying between them. Germline V lookup: CDR1 MNHEY, CDR2 SMNVEV (reference sequence). This CDR3 has 15 amino acids. As DNA, the CDR3 is TGTGCCAGCAGTTTAGACGGGGGAATCGGCACTGAAGCTTTCTTT. Its translation: CASSLDGGIGTEAFF.

The chain has TRBV21-1 and TRBJ2-7; the D call in the table, TRBD1, was not verified against the DNA. TRBV21-1 is deemed a pseudogene. This CDR3 has 17 residues. CDR3 sequence reads: CASSPPKTGELLYEQYF. The CDR3 DNA reads TGTGCCAGCAGCCCACCAAAGACAGGGGAACTTCTCTACGAGCAGTACTTC.

The V call is TRBV29-1, the J call TRBJ2-3, with 8 bases matching TRBD2. The CDR3 is 13 residues long. J lost 4 bases, V lost 7 bases, and 7 bases had no gene match. Germline V gene sequence: CDR1 SQVTM, CDR2 ANQGSEA. CDR3 region: CSGGSGKADTQYF. In DNA, the CDR3 is TGCAGCGGGGGTAGCGGGAAGGCAGATACGCAGTATTTT.

The chain couples TRBV28 to TRBJ2-7, with TRBD2 matching 10 bases. In germline, CDR1 is MDHEN, CDR2 SYDVKM. The J segment lost 6 bases and the V segment lost 5 bases, leaving 10 bases of the junction unmatched. This CDR3 region has 15 residues. The CDR3 nucleotides are TGTGCCAGCAGTCCAACTAGCGGGATCCCCCGCGAGCAGTACTTC. It codes for CASSPTSGIPREQYF.

This clone has a single count. The chain recombines TRBV4-1 with TRBJ1-2, with a possible D match to TRBD1 (5 bases). The germline V and J ends were trimmed by 0 bases and 6 bases, with 17 bases remaining between them. Germline CDR1 MGHRA, CDR2 YSYEKL. The CDR3 extends over 16 amino acids. DNA for the CDR3: TGCGCCAGCAGCCAAGATGCAGGGTACCAAGGGCATGGCTACACCTTC. Translated, it gives CASSQDAGYQGHGYTF.

The chain is built from TRBV6-2 or TRBV6-3 and TRBJ2-5; TRBD2 aligns across 7 bases. Looked up from germline, CDR1 is MNHEY and CDR2 is SVGEGT. V shed 6 bases, J shed 3 bases, and the junction held 10 bases outside the gene matches. The CDR3 loop spans 15 amino acids. The CDR3 DNA follows: TGTGCCAGCAGCACGACCCCGGGAGGAAAAGAGACCCAGTACTTC. As protein: CASSTTPGGKETQYF.

The rearrangement uses TRBV28 and TRBJ1-2; 7 bases line up with TRBD1. The length of the CDR3 is 14 residues. Looked up from germline, CDR1 is MDHEN and CDR2 is SYDVKM. V lost 6 bases to trimming and J lost 7 bases; unmatched junction nucleotides: 11. CDR3: CASRETGPIGGYTF. In DNA form, the CDR3 reads TGTGCCAGCAGGGAGACAGGGCCTATAGGTGGCTACACCTTC.

CDR3 loop: CASSFRLAGGSTDTQYF. In DNA, the CDR3 is TGTGCCAGCAGCTTTCGACTAGCGGGAGGGAGCACAGATACGCAGTATTTT. V and J are TRBV5-4 and TRBJ2-3, with 14 nucleotides matching TRBD2. Germline V gene lookup returns CDR1 SGHNT and CDR2 YYREEE (reference sequence). The CDR3 totals 17 residues. Germline trimming cut 2 bases from V and 0 bases from J; bases unmatched to any gene: 2.

The CDR3 reads CASSLTGEQYF. The CDR3 DNA sequence: TGTGCCAGCAGCCTGACCGGGGAGCAGTACTTC. The chain uses TRBV11-2 and TRBJ2-7, with D uncertain. CDR3 size: 11 residues. Germline V gene data show CDR1 as SGHAT and CDR2 as FQNNGV. The V end was cut by 5 bases, the J end by 7 bases, with 9 bases between.

The rearrangement uses TRBV5-1 and TRBJ2-3, with 8 bases that match TRBD1. Trimming removed 0 bases from V and 2 bases from J; junction bases left unmatched: 5. Germline V CDR1 and CDR2: SGHRS, YFSETQ. The CDR3 covers 16 residues. CDR3 region: CASSLGTGSSTDTQYF. The CDR3, as DNA: TGCGCCAGCAGCTTGGGGACAGGGTCCTCCACAGATACGCAGTATTTT.

The J gene is TRBJ1-6, the V gene TRBV7-2; 7 bases line up with TRBD1. Trimming removed 5 bases from V and 10 bases from J; junction bases left unmatched: 5. Per germline, CDR1 SGHTA and CDR2 FQGNSA. CDR3 size: 13 residues. CDR3 region: CASSVNRGSPLHF. The CDR3 coding sequence is TGTGCCAGCAGCGTCAACAGGGGCTCACCCCTCCACTTT.

The rearrangement joins TRBV9 to TRBJ2-7; D perhaps matches TRBD2 (6 bases). In germline, CDR1 is SGDLS, CDR2 YYNGEE. The CDR3 runs 14 residues. V was pared by 0 bases and J by 5 bases, with 12 bases between. The CDR3 region has the DNA TGTGCCAGCAGCGTAGCGGGAGTCGAGCACGAGCAGTACTTC. It encodes CASSVAGVEHEQYF.

This clone was recorded only once. V gene TRBV5-1 combines with J gene TRBJ1-1; D is unresolved. The CDR3 loop spans 14 amino acids. Germline V gene sequence: CDR1 SGHRS, CDR2 YFSETQ. Trimming removed 1 base at V and 0 bases at J, with 7 bases between. CDR3 in DNA: TGCGCCAGCAGCTTGAACAGCCTGAACACTGAAGCTTTCTTT. Amino acids: CASSLNSLNTEAFF. The entire variable domain, with the rest obtained from reference TRBV5-1 and TRBJ1-1, is as follows: KAGVTQTPRYLIKTRGQQVTLSCSPISGHRSVSWYQQTPGQGLQFLFEYFSETQRNKGNFPGRFSGRQFSNSRSEMNVSTLELGDSALYLCASSLNSLNTEAFFGQGTRLTVV.

V and J are TRBV5-1 and TRBJ2-3; TRBD1 is a possible D gene (5 bases). V was cut by 3 bases and J by 0 bases, with 11 bases left in between. The CDR3 covers 15 residues. The germline V gene has CDR1 SGHRS and CDR2 YFSETQ. CDR3 in DNA: TGCGCCAGCAGCTGGCAACAGGCTAGCACAGATACGCAGTATTTT. This codes for CASSWQQASTDTQYF.

The V call is TRBV7-8, the J call TRBJ1-5; no clear D gene. Germline-derived CDR1 and CDR2 are SGHVS and FQNEAQ. V lost 5 bases, J lost 0 bases, and 17 bases lay in between. This CDR3 is built from 17 residues. Here the CDR3 reads CASSTSSSRVSNQPQHF. CDR3 DNA sequence: TGTGCCAGCAGCACGTCAAGTTCGAGGGTTAGCAATCAGCCCCAGCATTTT.

The J gene is TRBJ2-1, the V gene TRBV24-1; TRBD1 agrees at 9 bases. The CDR3 runs 16 residues. Germline V gene data show CDR1 as KGHDR and CDR2 as SFDVKD. J gave up 8 bases and V 1 base, and 8 bases lay outside the gene matches. CDR3 nucleotide sequence: TGTGCCACCAGTGATTTAGTGGGACAGGGTACGTATGAGCAGTTCTTC. This gives the protein CATSDLVGQGTYEQFF.